Below are 2 T cell receptor beta chains sequenced from a single sample in a study of regulatory T cells in long-lasting Graves disease. Library construction for TCR beta used iRepertoire HTBI primers and Arm-PCR of CDR3 regions. TCRdb independently ran MiXCR on the multiplex PCR reads; one entry per CDR3 protein. The sample lists approximately 400,000 distinct CDR3 sequences; roughly a quarter were seen once. As to time point: persistent/refractory GD, antithyroid drugs over 5 years with positive TRAb. PBMCs provided the RNA from which the TCR library was made. The source material was peripheral blood mononuclear cells (PBMCs), sampled when the disease was refractory, from a patient treated with antithyroid drugs. These receptors were taken from a female donor with Graves disease.

J is TRBJ1-2 and V is TRBV6-5; no definite D call. V gave up 4 bases and J gave up 2 bases, with 8 bases separating them. The V gene's germline CDR1 is MNHEY and CDR2 SVGAGI. The CDR3 spans 13 residues. The CDR3: CASSSDKNYGYTF. The CDR3 DNA is TGTGCCAGCAGTTCCGACAAGAACTATGGCTACACCTTC.

The chain is built from TRBV5-1 and TRBJ1-1; TRBD1 matches 10 bases. Looked up from germline, CDR1 is SGHRS and CDR2 is YFSETQ. Losses at the gene ends were 2 bases for V and 4 bases for J; bases not matched to a gene: 5. The CDR3 loop spans 15 amino acids. The CDR3 region has the DNA TGCGCCAGCAGCTTAGGGACAGGGGCGGGCACTGAAGCTTTCTTT. Translating it yields CASSLGTGAGTEAFF.